The rows below give T cell receptor beta chains drawn from one sample of a study of CD8 T cells in ankylosing spondylitis. MiXCR was run by TCRdb on the 5' RACE reads, yielding one entry per CDR3 protein. The sample holds 200,000 to 250,000 distinct CDR3 sequences, about 7% seen once. Sequencing was done on a sample of blood, either unsorted or a sorted T cell fraction (not recorded which). These receptors originate from a male donor with ankylosing spondylitis. CDR3s include the opening cysteine and the closing phenylalanine or tryptophan. Each record gives: clone size, J gene, V gene, D gene, CDR3 DNA, CDR3 protein. D genes are given only for firm matches. For some rows the clone size is stated as once, few or many, or as a class when expanded; others skip it.

many,TRBJ2-4,TRBV10-3,NA,TGTGCCATCAGTGAGGGGCAAAACATTCAGTACTTC,CAISEGQNIQYF
NA,TRBJ2-3,TRBV7-8,TRBD2,TGTGCCAGCAGCTTAGATGGGTCTAGCGGGATCACAGATACGCAGTATTTT,CASSLDGSSGITDTQYF
many,TRBJ1-5,TRBV20-1,NA,TGCAGCGCGTGGGGGGCGGTTTCGGGCAATCAGCCCCAGCATTTT,CSAWGAVSGNQPQHF
many,TRBJ1-5,TRBV11-2,NA,TGTGCCAGCAGCTTAGAACCGGACCAGCCCCAGCATTTT,CASSLEPDQPQHF
NA,TRBJ2-5,TRBV11-2,TRBD1,TGTGCCAGCAGCTTTCGCCGCGGACCACGGGCAGGGGGCCAAGAGACCCAGTACTTC,CASSFRRGPRAGGQETQYF
few,TRBJ2-1,TRBV6-5,TRBD1,TGTGCCAGCAGGTACGACAGGGGCTCCTACAATGAGCAGTTCTTC,CASRYDRGSYNEQFF
NA,TRBJ2-7,TRBV27,TRBD1,TGTGCCAGCAGCCTCGGGACAGGGGGCTTCTACGAGCAGTACTTC,CASSLGTGGFYEQYF
many,TRBJ2-1,TRBV7-6,NA,TGTGCCAGCAGCTTAGGACTAGACAATGAGCAGTTCTTC,CASSLGLDNEQFF
many,TRBJ1-1,TRBV15,TRBD1,TGTGCCACCAGCAGAGATTCGTTTATTCGAGGACAGGTGGGGGAGATGAACACTGAAGCTTTCTTT,CATSRDSFIRGQVGEMNTEAFF
many,TRBJ1-5,TRBV20-1,TRBD1,TGCAGTGCTAGAGAGACGGGACAGGTGGAGGATCAGCCCCAGCATTTT,CSARETGQVEDQPQHF
many,TRBJ2-4,TRBV6-1,NA,TGTGCCAGCAGGACCATCATTAAAGCCAAAAACATTCAGTACTTC,CASRTIIKAKNIQYF
many,TRBJ1-5,TRBV12-3/TRBV12-4,TRBD1,TGTGCCAGCAGTTTTACGGACAGGGTAGGTCAGCCCCAGCATTTT,CASSFTDRVGQPQHF
many,TRBJ1-1,TRBV28,NA,TGTGCCAGCAGTTTAGGTCGGGTGAACACTGAAGCTTTCTTT,CASSLGRVNTEAFF
many,TRBJ1-4,TRBV7-6,NA,TGTGCCAGCAGCTTAGTCAGTGGGAAACTGTTTTTT,CASSLVSGKLFF
many,TRBJ2-3,TRBV6-5,NA,TGTGCCAGCAGTTCGTCTTGGGGGGGGGCGACAGATACGCAGTATTTT,CASSSSWGGATDTQYF
many,TRBJ1-1,TRBV29-1,NA,TGCAGCGTTGAGATAGAGGGGCGAGCTTTCTTT,CSVEIEGRAFF
once,TRBJ2-5,TRBV2,TRBD2,TGTGCCAGCACCGACGGGGGGAAGACCCAGTACTTC,CASTDGGKTQYF
many,TRBJ2-1,TRBV11-2,TRBD2,TGTGCCAGCAGCCCTGACCTAGCGGGATATGGTGAGCAGTTCTTC,CASSPDLAGYGEQFF
many,TRBJ1-5,TRBV5-1,NA,TGTGCCAGCAGCCTTGCACTAAATCAGCCCCAGCATTTT,CASSLALNQPQHF
many,TRBJ1-1,TRBV7-9,NA,TGTGCCAGCAGCTTACAGGGGAACACTGAAGCTTTCTTT,CASSLQGNTEAFF
few,TRBJ2-1,TRBV11-1,TRBD2,TGTGCCAGCAGCTGGCCGGGACTAGCGGGGGGACCCTCTAGCTCCTACAATGAGCAGTTCTTC,CASSWPGLAGGPSSSYNEQFF
many,TRBJ2-7,TRBV4-3,NA,TGCGCCAGCAGCCGAACACCAGGAATTAACGAGCAGTACTTC,CASSRTPGINEQYF
NA,TRBJ2-7,TRBV7-9,NA,TGTGCCAGCGGCGGGTCCAGGGGCGAGCAGTACTTC,CASGGSRGEQYF
many,TRBJ1-5,TRBV29-1,NA,TGCAGCGTCCAAACTGGGAGCAATCAGCCCCAGCATTTT,CSVQTGSNQPQHF
many,TRBJ2-7,TRBV2,NA,TGTGCCAGCAGTGAATCGGCAGTTTTGCAGTACTTC,CASSESAVLQYF
many,TRBJ2-7,TRBV6-1,TRBD1,TGTGCCAGCAGTGAGACAACAGGGGGCGATTCCTACGAGCAGTACTTC,CASSETTGGDSYEQYF
few,TRBJ2-7,TRBV25-1,TRBD1,TGTGCCAGCAGGAGACAGGGACCCTCCTACGAGCAGTACTTC,CASRRQGPSYEQYF
many,TRBJ2-7,TRBV5-1,TRBD1,TGCGCCAGCAGTCATGGACAGGGGAGCTCCTACGAGCAGTACTTC,CASSHGQGSSYEQYF
few,TRBJ2-4,TRBV5-1,TRBD1,TGCGCCAGCAGCTCAGGGGGCTTTGAAAACATTCAGTACTTC,CASSSGGFENIQYF
many,TRBJ1-5,TRBV4-2,NA,TGTGCCAGCAGCCAAGGGGTAGAGGGCAGCAATCAGCCCCAGCATTTT,CASSQGVEGSNQPQHF
few,TRBJ2-7,TRBV7-9,NA,TGTGCCAGCAGCGGAGAGGGGCTGCGCGACCGCGAGCAGTACTTC,CASSGEGLRDREQYF
many,TRBJ2-5,TRBV27,TRBD1,TGTGCCAGCAGTTTGATTCCCGGGACAGAAGAGACCCAGTACTTC,CASSLIPGTEETQYF
many,TRBJ2-7,TRBV2,NA,TGTGCCAGCAGTGAGGGTCGGGCCTACGAGCAGTACTTC,CASSEGRAYEQYF
NA,TRBJ1-1,TRBV19,NA,TGTGCTTGGCCTAACCTACTGAACACTGAAGCTTTCTTT,CAWPNLLNTEAFF
NA,TRBJ2-1,TRBV23-1,TRBD2,TGCGCCAGCAGCATCCAATGTACTAGCGGGCCAAACCATGAGCAGTTCTTC,CASSIQCTSGPNHEQFF
NA,TRBJ2-5,TRBV7-9,NA,TGTGCCAGCAGCCCCTGGGGGAGAGTTCTTGAGACCCAGTACTTC,CASSPWGRVLETQYF
many,TRBJ2-5,TRBV9,NA,TGTGCCAGCAGCGTAGTAGGGTCGGAGACCCAGTACTTC,CASSVVGSETQYF
many,TRBJ1-5,TRBV12-3/TRBV12-4,NA,TGTGCCAGCAGTAGCTGGCGGGATCAGCCCCAGCATTTT,CASSSWRDQPQHF
NA,TRBJ2-1,TRBV20-1,NA,TGCAGTGCTTCCAGACAGCGTGAGCAGTTCTTC,CSASRQREQFF
few,TRBJ1-5,TRBV5-1,TRBD1,TGCGCCAGCAGCTTCACAGGGGTGAATCAGCCCCAGCATTTT,CASSFTGVNQPQHF
many,TRBJ2-7,TRBV9,TRBD1,TGTGCCAGCAGCGTAAGTGACAGGGGCTACGAGCAGTACTTC,CASSVSDRGYEQYF
many,TRBJ2-1,TRBV9,TRBD2,TGTGCCAGCAGCGTAGACCGGGGGGGGGTCTACAATGAGCAGTTCTTC,CASSVDRGGVYNEQFF
many,TRBJ2-1,TRBV27,TRBD1,TGTGCCGAACCCCCCCTGGACAGGGATAATGAGCAGTTCTTC,CAEPPLDRDNEQFF
many,TRBJ1-2,TRBV4-3,NA,TGCGCCAGCAGCCAAGATAAGGGATATTACTATGGCTACACCTTC,CASSQDKGYYYGYTF
many,TRBJ1-2,TRBV6-5,NA,TGTGCCAGCAGTTACCATCCCGGGCTCCCAGGCTATGGCTACACCTTC,CASSYHPGLPGYGYTF
many,TRBJ2-5,TRBV5-6,NA,TGTGCCAGCAGCATAGTGACAGAACTACAAGAGACCCAGTACTTC,CASSIVTELQETQYF
NA,TRBJ2-4,TRBV6-5,NA,TGTGCCGCCTCGGTTCAGTACTTC,CAASVQYF
many,TRBJ2-4,TRBV7-8,NA,TGTGCCAGCAGCTTAGTGGGACACTTAGCCAAAAACATTCAGTACTTC,CASSLVGHLAKNIQYF
many,TRBJ2-7,TRBV7-8,NA,TGTGCCAGCTCCCTAACGAGTTTTGAGCAGTACTTC,CASSLTSFEQYF
few,TRBJ2-2,TRBV20-1,TRBD2,TGCAGTGCTAGAGATCTCGCTAGCGGGGAGAACACCGGGGAGCTGTTTTTT,CSARDLASGENTGELFF
few,TRBJ2-2,TRBV24-1,NA,TGTGCCACCAGTGAGGGGGGATTGGGCTGGACCGGGGAGCTGTTTTTT,CATSEGGLGWTGELFF
many,TRBJ1-1,TRBV6-5,NA,TGTGCCAGCAGTTACTCGAAAGGTTGGGGGGCTGAAGCTTTCTTT,CASSYSKGWGAEAFF
NA,TRBJ2-3,TRBV25-1,TRBD1,TGTGCCAGCAGTGATTGGACAGGGCGGGATACGCAGTATTTT,CASSDWTGRDTQYF
many,TRBJ1-1,TRBV9,NA,TGTGCCAGCAGCACATTCCGGAACACTGAAGCTTTCTTT,CASSTFRNTEAFF
few,TRBJ2-7,TRBV30,NA,TGTGCCTGGGGTTGGTCTGGGACATTTGATTACGAGCAGTACTTC,CAWGWSGTFDYEQYF
many,TRBJ2-2,TRBV6-5,NA,TGTGCCAGCAGTTACTCGAAGATAGGGGAGCTGTTTTTT,CASSYSKIGELFF
many,TRBJ1-2,TRBV2,TRBD1,TGTGCCAGCAGAGCGACAGGGGGTTTCGGCTATGGCTACACCTTC,CASRATGGFGYGYTF